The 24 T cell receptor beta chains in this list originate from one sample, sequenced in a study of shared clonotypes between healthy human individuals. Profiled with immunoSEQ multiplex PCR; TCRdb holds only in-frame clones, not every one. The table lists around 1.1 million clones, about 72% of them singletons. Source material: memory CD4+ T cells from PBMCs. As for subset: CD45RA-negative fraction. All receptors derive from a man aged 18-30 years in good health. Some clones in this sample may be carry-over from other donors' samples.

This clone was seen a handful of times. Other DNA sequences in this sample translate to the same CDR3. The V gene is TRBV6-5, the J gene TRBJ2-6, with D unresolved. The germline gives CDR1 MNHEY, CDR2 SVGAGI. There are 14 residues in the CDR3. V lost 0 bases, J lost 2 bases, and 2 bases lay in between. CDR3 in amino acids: CASSYSTGANVLTF. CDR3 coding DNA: TGTGCCAGCAGTTACTCGACTGGGGCCAACGTCCTGACTTTC.

CDR3 nucleotide sequence: TGTGCCAGCAGCTTAGTTCAGCGGGAGGACAATGAGCAGTTCTTC. Encoded protein: CASSLVQREDNEQFF. V usage is TRBV7-2 and J usage is TRBJ2-1, with TRBD2 matching 9 bases. The CDR3 totals 15 residues. CDR1 and CDR2 (germline): SGHTA, FQGNSA. With V trimmed by 1 base and J by 5 bases, 3 bases remained unmatched.

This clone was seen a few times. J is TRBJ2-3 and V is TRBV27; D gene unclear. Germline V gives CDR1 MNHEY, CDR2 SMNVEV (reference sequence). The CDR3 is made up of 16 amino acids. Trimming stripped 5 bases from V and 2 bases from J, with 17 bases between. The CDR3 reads CASSRPSGIHTDTQYF. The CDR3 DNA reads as TGTGCCAGCAGTCGACCTTCTGGGATCCACACAGATACGCAGTATTTT.

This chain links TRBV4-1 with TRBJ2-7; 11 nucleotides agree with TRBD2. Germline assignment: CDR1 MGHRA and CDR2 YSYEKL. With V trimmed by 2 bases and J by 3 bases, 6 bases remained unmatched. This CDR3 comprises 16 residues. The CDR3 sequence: CASSQTPTSGSYEQYF. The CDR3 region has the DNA TGCGCCAGCAGCCAAACCCCCACTAGCGGGAGCTACGAGCAGTACTTC.

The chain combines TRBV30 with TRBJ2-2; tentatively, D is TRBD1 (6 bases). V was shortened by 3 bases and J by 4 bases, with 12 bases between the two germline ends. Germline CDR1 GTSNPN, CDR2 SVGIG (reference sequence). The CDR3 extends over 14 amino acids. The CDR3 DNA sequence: TGTGCCTGGAGACTCAGGGGTCCCACCGGGGAGCTGTTTTTT. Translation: CAWRLRGPTGELFF.

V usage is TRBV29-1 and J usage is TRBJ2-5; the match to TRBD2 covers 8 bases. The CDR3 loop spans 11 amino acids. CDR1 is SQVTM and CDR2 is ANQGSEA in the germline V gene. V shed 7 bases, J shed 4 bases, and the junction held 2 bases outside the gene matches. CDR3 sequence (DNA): TGCAGCGGCCGGGGGGGAGAGACCCAGTACTTC. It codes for CSGRGGETQYF.

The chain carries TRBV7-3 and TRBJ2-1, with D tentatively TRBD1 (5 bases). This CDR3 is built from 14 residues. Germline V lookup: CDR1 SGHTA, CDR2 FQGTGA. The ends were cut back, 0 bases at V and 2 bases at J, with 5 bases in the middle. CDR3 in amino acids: CASSLTGAYNEQFF. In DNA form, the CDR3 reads TGTGCCAGCAGCTTAACAGGGGCCTACAATGAGCAGTTCTTC.

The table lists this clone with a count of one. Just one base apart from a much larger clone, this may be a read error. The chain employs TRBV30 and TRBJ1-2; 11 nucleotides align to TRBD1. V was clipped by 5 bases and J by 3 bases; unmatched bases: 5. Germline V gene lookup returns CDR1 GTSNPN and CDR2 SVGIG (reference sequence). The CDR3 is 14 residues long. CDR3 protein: CAWARTGGDYGYTF. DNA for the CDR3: TGTGCCTGGGCCCGGACAGGGGGCGACTATGGCTACACCTTC.

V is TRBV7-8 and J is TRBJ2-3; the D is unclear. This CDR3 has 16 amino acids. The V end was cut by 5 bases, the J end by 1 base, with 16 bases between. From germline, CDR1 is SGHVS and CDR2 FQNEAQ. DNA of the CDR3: TGTGCCAGCAGCAAACGTCCCTCCCGGGGCACAGATACGCAGTATTTT. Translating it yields CASSKRPSRGTDTQYF.

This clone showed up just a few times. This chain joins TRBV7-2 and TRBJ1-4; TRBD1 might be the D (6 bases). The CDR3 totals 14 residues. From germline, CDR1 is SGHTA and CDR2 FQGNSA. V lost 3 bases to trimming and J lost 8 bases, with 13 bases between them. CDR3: CASSLMGAGEKLFF. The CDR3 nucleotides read TGTGCCAGCAGCTTGATGGGGGCAGGCGAAAAACTGTTTTTT.

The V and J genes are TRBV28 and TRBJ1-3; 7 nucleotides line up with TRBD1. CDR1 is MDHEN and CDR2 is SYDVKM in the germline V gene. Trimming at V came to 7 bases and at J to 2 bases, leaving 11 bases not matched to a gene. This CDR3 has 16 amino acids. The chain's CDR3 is CASIRGGSVAGNTIYF. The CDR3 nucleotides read TGTGCCAGCATCAGGGGGGGGTCAGTGGCTGGAAACACCATATATTTT.

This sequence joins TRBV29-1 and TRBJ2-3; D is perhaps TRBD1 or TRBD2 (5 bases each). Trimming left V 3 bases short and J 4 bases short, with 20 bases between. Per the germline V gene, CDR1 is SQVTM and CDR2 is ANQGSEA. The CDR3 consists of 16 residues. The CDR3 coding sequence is TGCAGCGTTGAGGGCTTAAGGCAGGGAGACGCAGATACGCAGTATTTT. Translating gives CSVEGLRQGDADTQYF.

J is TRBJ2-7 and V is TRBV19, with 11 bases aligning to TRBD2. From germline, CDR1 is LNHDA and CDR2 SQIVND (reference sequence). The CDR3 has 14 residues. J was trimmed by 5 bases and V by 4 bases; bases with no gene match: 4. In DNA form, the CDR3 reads TGTGCCAGTAGTACCCTAGCGGGAGGACACGAGCAGTACTTC. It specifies CASSTLAGGHEQYF.

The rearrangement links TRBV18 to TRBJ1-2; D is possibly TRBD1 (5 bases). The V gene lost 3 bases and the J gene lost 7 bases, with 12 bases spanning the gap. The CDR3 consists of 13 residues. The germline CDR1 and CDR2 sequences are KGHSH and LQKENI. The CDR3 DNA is TGTGCCAGCTCACCTTCCGACAGTGGTGGCTACACCTTC. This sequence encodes CASSPSDSGGYTF.

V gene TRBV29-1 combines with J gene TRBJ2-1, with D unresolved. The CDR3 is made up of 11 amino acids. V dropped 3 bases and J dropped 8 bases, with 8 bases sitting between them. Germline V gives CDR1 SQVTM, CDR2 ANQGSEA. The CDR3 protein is CSVDRTDEQFF. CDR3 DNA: TGCAGCGTTGACAGGACCGATGAGCAGTTCTTC.

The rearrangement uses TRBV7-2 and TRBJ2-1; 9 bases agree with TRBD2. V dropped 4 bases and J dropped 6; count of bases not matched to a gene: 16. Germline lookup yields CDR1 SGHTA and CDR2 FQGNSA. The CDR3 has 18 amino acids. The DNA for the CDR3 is TGTGCCAGCAGCTCCAGGCTGGGGGCGGGAGGGCCCACCAATGAGCAGTTCTTC. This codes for CASSSRLGAGGPTNEQFF. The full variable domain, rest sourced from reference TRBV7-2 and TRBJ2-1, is GAGVSQSPSNKVTEKGKDVELRCDPISGHTALYWYRQSLGQGLEFLIYFQGNSAPDKSGLPSDRFSAERTGGSVSTLTIQRTQQEDSAVYLCASSSRLGAGGPTNEQFFGPGTRLTVL.

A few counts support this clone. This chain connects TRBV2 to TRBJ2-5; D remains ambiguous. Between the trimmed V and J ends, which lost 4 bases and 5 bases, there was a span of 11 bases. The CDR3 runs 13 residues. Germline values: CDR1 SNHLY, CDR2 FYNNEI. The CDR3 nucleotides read TGTGCCAGCAGTGTTATGGGTTGGGAGACCCAGTACTTC. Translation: CASSVMGWETQYF. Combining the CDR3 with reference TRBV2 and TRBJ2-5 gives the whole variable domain EPEVTQTPSHQVTQMGQEVILRCVPISNHLYFYWYRQILGQKVEFLVSFYNNEISEKSEIFDDQFSVERPDGSNFTLKIRSTKLEDSAMYFCASSVMGWETQYFGPGTRLLVL.

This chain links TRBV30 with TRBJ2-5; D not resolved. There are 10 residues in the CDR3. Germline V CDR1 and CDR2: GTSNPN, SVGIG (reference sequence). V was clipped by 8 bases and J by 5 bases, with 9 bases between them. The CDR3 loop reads CAGGSETQYF. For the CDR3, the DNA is TGTGCCGGCGGTTCGGAGACCCAGTACTTC.

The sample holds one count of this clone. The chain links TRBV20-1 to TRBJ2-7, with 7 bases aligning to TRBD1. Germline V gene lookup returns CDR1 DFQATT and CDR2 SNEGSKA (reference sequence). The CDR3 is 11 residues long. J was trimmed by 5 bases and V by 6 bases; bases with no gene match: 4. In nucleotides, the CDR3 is TGCAGTGCAGCAACAGGGGACGAGCAGTACTTC. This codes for CSAATGDEQYF.

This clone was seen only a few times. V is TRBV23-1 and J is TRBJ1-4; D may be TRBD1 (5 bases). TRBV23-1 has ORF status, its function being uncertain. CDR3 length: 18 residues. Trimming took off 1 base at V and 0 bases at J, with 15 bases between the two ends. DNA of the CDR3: TGCGCCAGCAGTCAATTAGGTAACAGGTTAACAACTAATGAAAAACTGTTTTTT. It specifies CASSQLGNRLTTNEKLFF.

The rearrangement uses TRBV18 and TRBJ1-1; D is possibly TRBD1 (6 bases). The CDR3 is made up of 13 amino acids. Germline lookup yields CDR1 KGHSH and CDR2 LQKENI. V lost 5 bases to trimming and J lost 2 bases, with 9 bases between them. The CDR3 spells CASSTQGNTEAFF. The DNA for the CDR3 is TGTGCCAGCTCAACACAGGGAAACACTGAAGCTTTCTTT.

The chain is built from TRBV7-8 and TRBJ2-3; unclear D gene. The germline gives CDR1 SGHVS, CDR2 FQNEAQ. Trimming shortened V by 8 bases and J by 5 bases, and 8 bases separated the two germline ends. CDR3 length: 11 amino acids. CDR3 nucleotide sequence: TGTGCCAGCCGCGGCCTAGATACGCAGTATTTT. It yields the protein CASRGLDTQYF.

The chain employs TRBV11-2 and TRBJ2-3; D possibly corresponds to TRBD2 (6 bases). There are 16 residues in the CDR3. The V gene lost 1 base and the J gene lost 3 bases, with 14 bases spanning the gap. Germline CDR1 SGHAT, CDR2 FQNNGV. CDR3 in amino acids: CASSLVSGSLTDTQYF. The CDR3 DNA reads TGTGCCAGCAGCTTAGTGTCCGGGAGCTTAACAGATACGCAGTATTTT.

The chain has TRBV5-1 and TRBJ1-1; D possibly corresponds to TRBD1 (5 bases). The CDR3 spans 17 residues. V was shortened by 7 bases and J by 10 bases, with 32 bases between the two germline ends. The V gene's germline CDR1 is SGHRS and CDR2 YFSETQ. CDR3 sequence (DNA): TGCGCCAGCCGAGACCGGGACGGGGGTAAGAGTCAAGGTGGAGCTTTCTTT. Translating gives CASRDRDGGKSQGGAFF.